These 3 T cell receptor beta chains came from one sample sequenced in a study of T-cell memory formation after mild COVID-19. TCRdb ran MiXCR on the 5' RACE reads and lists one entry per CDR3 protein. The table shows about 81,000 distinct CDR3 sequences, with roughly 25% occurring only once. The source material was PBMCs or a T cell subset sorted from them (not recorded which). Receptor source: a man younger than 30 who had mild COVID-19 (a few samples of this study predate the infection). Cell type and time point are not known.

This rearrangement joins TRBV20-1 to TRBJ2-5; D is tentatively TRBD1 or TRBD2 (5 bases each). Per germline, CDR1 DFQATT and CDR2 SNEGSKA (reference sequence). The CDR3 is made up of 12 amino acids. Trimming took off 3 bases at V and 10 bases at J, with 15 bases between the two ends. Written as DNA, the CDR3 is TGCAGTGCTAGGGGGGTCACTAGGGACCAGTACTTC. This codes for CSARGVTRDQYF.

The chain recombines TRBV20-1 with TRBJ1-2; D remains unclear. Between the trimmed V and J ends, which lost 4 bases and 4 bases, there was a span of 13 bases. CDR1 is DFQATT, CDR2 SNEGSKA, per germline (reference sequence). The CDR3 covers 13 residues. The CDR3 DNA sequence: TGCAGTGCTAACCAAGGCGGACTCTATGGCTACACCTTC. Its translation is CSANQGGLYGYTF.

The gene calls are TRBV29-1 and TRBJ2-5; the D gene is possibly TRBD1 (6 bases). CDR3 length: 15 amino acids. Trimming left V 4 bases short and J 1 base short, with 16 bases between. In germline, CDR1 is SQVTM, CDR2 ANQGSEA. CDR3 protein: CSVVDRTDTQETQYF. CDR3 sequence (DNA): TGCAGCGTTGTTGACCGGACAGACACCCAAGAGACCCAGTACTTC.